This T cell receptor beta chain was profiled in a study of T-cell memory formation after mild COVID-19. This clonotype was picked up many times. TCRdb passed the 5' RACE reads through MiXCR, listing each CDR3 protein once. The table lists about 29,000 distinct CDR3 sequences, roughly 12% of them singletons. The sequence was collected from an adult woman who had mild COVID-19 (a few samples of this study predate the infection). Cell type and time point are not known. The specimen sequenced was PBMCs or a T cell subset sorted from them (not recorded which).

DNA for the CDR3: TGTGCCAGCAGCCCTCTACAGAAGCGACAGTACTTC. It is translated as CASSPLQKRQYF. The chain combines TRBV11-2 with TRBJ2-7; D not resolved. Trimming shortened V by 5 bases and J by 10 bases, and 15 bases separated the two germline ends. Germline lookup yields CDR1 SGHAT and CDR2 FQNNGV. This CDR3 has 12 amino acids. The complete variable domain, with remaining parts taken from reference TRBV11-2 and TRBJ2-7, reads EAGVAQSPRYKIIEKRQSVAFWCNPISGHATLYWYQQILGQGPKLLIQFQNNGVVDDSQLPKDRFSAERLKGVDSTLKIQPAKLEDSAVYLCASSPLQKRQYFGPGTRLTVT.